What follows are 21 T cell receptor beta chains derived from one specimen sequenced in a study of human T cells and chemical hapten exposure. TCRdb called the RACE reads again in MiXCR, with one record for every CDR3 protein. The table records approximately 400,000 distinct CDR3 sequences, 4% to 5.5% of them present only once. Time point in this sample: patch test 1, 2 weeks after DPC sensitization. Specified treatment: therapeutic diphenylcyclopropenone sensitization with weekly scalp DPC. The sample here was whole blood, taken in connection with sensitization to the hapten diphenylcyclopropenone (DPC). These receptors came from a woman in her forties or fifties with alopecia areata. Some clones in this sample may be carry-over from other donors' samples.

This clonotype was observed many times. The chain couples TRBV20-1 to TRBJ2-3, with TRBD2 identical over 10 bases. CDR1 is DFQATT, CDR2 SNEGSKA, per germline (reference sequence). The CDR3 loop spans 17 amino acids. V lost 0 bases, J lost 3 bases, and 9 bases stayed unmatched. In DNA form, the CDR3 reads TGCAGTGCTAGAGACCCTTCACTAGCGGGGTTGACAGATACGCAGTATTTT. Amino acids: CSARDPSLAGLTDTQYF.

In regard to this clonotype: This may be a read error: a much more frequent sequence differs by one nucleotide. The rearrangement links TRBV4-1 to TRBJ2-7; D is undetermined. CDR1 is MGHRA, CDR2 YSYEKL, per germline. The CDR3 spans 13 residues. Between the trimmed V and J ends, which lost 3 bases and 9 bases, there was a span of 15 bases. The CDR3 DNA sequence: TGCGCCAGCAGCCACGAGACACCTAACGCGCAGTACTTC. It encodes CASSHETPNAQYF.

This clonotype was detected ten times or more. This chain connects TRBV13 to TRBJ2-3; TRBD2 aligns across 13 bases. Germline V gene lookup returns CDR1 PRHDT and CDR2 FYEKMQ (reference sequence). The length of the CDR3 is 16 residues. V lost 4 bases, J lost 2 bases, and 3 bases stayed unmatched. The CDR3 sequence: CASSSLAGGDTDTQYF. The CDR3 nucleotides are TGTGCCAGCAGCTCACTAGCGGGAGGGGACACAGATACGCAGTATTTT.

The gene calls are TRBV29-1 and TRBJ2-1, with 10 bases fitting TRBD2. The CDR3 is made up of 15 amino acids. The V gene's germline CDR1 is SQVTM and CDR2 ANQGSEA. J lost 2 bases, V lost 6 bases, and 7 bases had no gene match. The CDR3 region has the DNA TGCAGCGTCCGACTAGCGGGTGCCCCCTACAATGAGCAGTTCTTC. It yields the protein CSVRLAGAPYNEQFF.

There are many counts of this clonotype. CDR3 DNA sequence: TGTGCCAGCAGCTACGAACAGTACAATGAGCAGTTCTTC. Protein product: CASSYEQYNEQFF. The chain has TRBV7-2 and TRBJ2-1, with D unclear. Between the trimmed V and J ends, which lost 4 bases and 4 bases, there was a span of 8 bases. Germline loops: CDR1 SGHTA, CDR2 FQGNSA. The CDR3 consists of 13 residues. Supplemented by reference TRBV7-2 and TRBJ2-1, the full variable domain reads GAGVSQSPSNKVTEKGKDVELRCDPISGHTALYWYRQSLGQGLEFLIYFQGNSAPDKSGLPSDRFSAERTGGSVSTLTIQRTQQEDSAVYLCASSYEQYNEQFFGPGTRLTVL.

There are a few counts of this clonotype. The V gene is TRBV25-1, the J gene TRBJ1-2; D gene uncertain. The ends were cut back, 1 base at V and 4 bases at J, with 4 bases in the middle. Per germline, CDR1 MGHDK and CDR2 SYGVNS. This CDR3 has 12 residues. The CDR3 here is CASSEWSYGYTF. The CDR3 coding sequence is TGTGCCAGCAGTGAATGGTCCTATGGCTACACCTTC.

The chain is built from TRBV13 and TRBJ2-2, with D uncertain. The CDR3 contains 15 residues. The ends were cut back, 7 bases at V and 0 bases at J, with 12 bases in the middle. Germline V gives CDR1 PRHDT, CDR2 FYEKMQ (reference sequence). The chain's CDR3 is CASTPGRTNTGELFF. The CDR3, as DNA: TGTGCCAGCACCCCAGGACGGACGAACACCGGGGAGCTGTTTTTT. The full variable domain, rest sourced from reference TRBV13 and TRBJ2-2, is AAGVIQSPRHLIKEKRETATLKCYPIPRHDTVYWYQQGPGQDPQFLISFYEKMQSDKGSIPDRFSAQQFSDYHSELNMSSLELGDSALYFCASTPGRTNTGELFFGEGSRLTVL.

This clonotype has a count of ten or more. The V and J genes are TRBV6-5 and TRBJ1-1, with 8 bases aligning to TRBD1. This CDR3 is built from 15 residues. Per germline, CDR1 MNHEY and CDR2 SVGAGI. V was pared by 4 bases and J by 1 base, with 5 bases of the junction left unmatched. In DNA form, the CDR3 reads TGTGCCAGCAGTTCCTCCGACAGGGGGAACACTGAAGCTTTCTTT. Encoded protein: CASSSSDRGNTEAFF.

The genes are TRBV10-3 and TRBJ1-2, with 9 bases fitting TRBD1. Germline CDR1 reads ENHRY; CDR2 reads SYGVKD. The CDR3 runs 14 residues. Trimming at V came to 6 bases and at J to 2 bases, leaving 4 bases not matched to a gene. CDR3 region: CAIREDRGNYGYTF. In DNA form, the CDR3 reads TGTGCCATCAGGGAGGACAGGGGAAACTATGGCTACACCTTC.

Ten or more counts support this clonotype. The CDR3 region has the DNA TGCGCCAGCAGCTTGGATGACAGGTCGGGTACTGAAGCTTTCTTT. Encoded protein: CASSLDDRSGTEAFF. This chain uses TRBV5-1 with TRBJ1-1; a possible D gene is TRBD1 (6 bases). Germline V gene data show CDR1 as SGHRS and CDR2 as YFSETQ. The V end was cut by 0 bases, the J end by 5 bases, with 14 bases between. There are 15 residues in the CDR3. Filled out from reference TRBV5-1 and TRBJ1-1, the complete variable domain reads KAGVTQTPRYLIKTRGQQVTLSCSPISGHRSVSWYQQTPGQGLQFLFEYFSETQRNKGNFPGRFSGRQFSNSRSEMNVSTLELGDSALYLCASSLDDRSGTEAFFGQGTRLTVV.

The V call is TRBV7-9, the J call TRBJ2-5; 14 bases fit TRBD2. The germline V gene has CDR1 SEHNR and CDR2 FQNEAQ (reference sequence). V lost 4 bases and J lost 4; bases outside the gene matches: 2. There are 15 residues in the CDR3. CDR3 loop: CASSSTSGGVETQYF. In DNA, the CDR3 is TGTGCCAGCAGCTCGACTAGCGGGGGGGTAGAGACCCAGTACTTC.

This clonotype occurred many times. V usage is TRBV3-1 and J usage is TRBJ2-1; D ambiguous. The CDR3 is 13 residues long. Deletions cut 1 base from V and 10 bases from J, with 11 bases between. CDR1 is LGHDT, CDR2 YNNKEL, per germline (reference sequence). The DNA for the CDR3 is TGTGCCAGCAGCCAAGGGCCCCCCCGGGAGCAGTTCTTC. This translates into CASSQGPPREQFF.

This clonotype was counted many times. The chain uses TRBV3-1 and TRBJ2-3; possibly TRBD1 for D (6 bases). The CDR3 runs 16 residues. Trimming removed 0 bases at V and 0 bases at J, with 10 bases between. Germline CDR1 and CDR2: LGHDT and YNNKEL (reference sequence). The CDR3 nucleotides read TGTGCCAGCAGCCAAGATTGGGGGCCCAGCACAGATACGCAGTATTTT. Residues: CASSQDWGPSTDTQYF.

This clonotype has more than one count but fewer than ten. The chain has TRBV11-2 and TRBJ1-1; 7 nucleotides agree with TRBD1. Germline CDR1 and CDR2: SGHAT and FQNNGV. The ends lost 6 bases at V and 4 bases at J; junction bases unmatched: 8. The CDR3 is made up of 14 amino acids. The CDR3 DNA sequence: TGTGCCAGCAGAGCGGAGGGGGCAATCACTGAAGCTTTCTTT. It is translated as CASRAEGAITEAFF. The full variable domain, in which reference TRBV11-2 and TRBJ1-1 provide the parts outside the CDR3, is EAGVAQSPRYKIIEKRQSVAFWCNPISGHATLYWYQQILGQGPKLLIQFQNNGVVDDSQLPKDRFSAERLKGVDSTLKIQPAKLEDSAVYLCASRAEGAITEAFFGQGTRLTVV.

This clonotype was picked up many times. This chain joins TRBV6-6 and TRBJ2-7; the D gene is possibly TRBD2 (5 bases). Trimming removed 0 bases at V and 3 bases at J, with 6 bases between. The CDR3 has 13 residues. Germline V gene data show CDR1 as MNHNY and CDR2 as SVGAGI (reference sequence). The CDR3 DNA reads TGTGCCAGCAGTTACTCCGGGAACTACGAGCAGTACTTC. Translation gives CASSYSGNYEQYF.

At least ten counts were recorded for this clonotype. The chain has TRBV5-1 and TRBJ2-2; 8 bases align to TRBD1. CDR1 is SGHRS, CDR2 YFSETQ, per germline. The ends lost 1 base at V and 1 base at J; junction bases unmatched: 3. This CDR3 has 16 amino acids. As DNA, the CDR3 is TGCGCCAGCAGCTTGAGGGGACAGGTGAACACCGGGGAGCTGTTTTTT. Its translation is CASSLRGQVNTGELFF.

The DNA for the CDR3 is TGTGCCAGCAGTCCTGAGAGGGGGCGGATCAGTCACGAGCAGTACTTC. This gives the protein CASSPERGRISHEQYF. The V gene is TRBV6-2 or TRBV6-3, the J gene TRBJ2-7, with 7 bases aligning to TRBD1. The germline gives CDR1 MNHEY, CDR2 SVGEGT. The CDR3 is 16 residues long. V lost 5 bases, J lost 5 bases, and 15 bases stayed unmatched.

CDR3 amino acids: CASKSGTGALWTEAFF. For the CDR3, the DNA is TGTGCCAGCAAATCCGGGACAGGGGCGCTCTGGACTGAAGCTTTCTTT. The chain combines TRBV27 with TRBJ1-1; TRBD1 matches at 10 bases. J lost 5 bases, V lost 7 bases, and 13 bases had no gene match. The germline CDR1 and CDR2 sequences are MNHEY and SMNVEV (reference sequence). The CDR3 totals 16 residues.

This clonotype has ten or more counts. The V and J genes are TRBV7-2 and TRBJ2-1, with 7 nucleotides matching TRBD2. The CDR3 extends over 14 amino acids. After removal of 8 bases from V and 1 base from J, the junction contained 5 bases not matched to a gene. CDR1 is SGHTA, CDR2 FQGNSA, per germline. The CDR3 reads CASGTGGSYNEQFF. DNA for the CDR3: TGTGCCAGCGGGACGGGAGGTTCCTACAATGAGCAGTTCTTC.

The chain carries TRBV6-5 and TRBJ1-1, with a possible D match to TRBD1 (5 bases). Germline CDR1 reads MNHEY; CDR2 reads SVGAGI. V dropped 0 bases and J dropped 6 bases, with 14 bases sitting between them. The CDR3 extends over 15 amino acids. The CDR3 loop reads CASSYSIRGMAEAFF. CDR3 coding DNA: TGTGCCAGCAGTTACTCTATTCGGGGGATGGCTGAAGCTTTCTTT.

This clonotype turned up a few times. The chain recombines TRBV20-1 with TRBJ2-7, with TRBD2 identical over 12 bases. Trimming took 5 bases from V and 3 from J; bases not matched to a gene: 5. CDR3 size: 14 residues. The germline gives CDR1 DFQATT, CDR2 SNEGSKA (reference sequence). DNA for the CDR3: TGCAGTGCTGTTGGACTAGCGGGGCTCTACGAGCAGTACTTC. Encoded protein: CSAVGLAGLYEQYF.